This TCR beta chain was found in a study of response to subunit inactivated influenza vaccine. Points from the study as a whole: The authors suggested that few new T cells are recruited per seasonal influenza vaccination.

The ends lost 5 bases at V and 9 bases at J; junction bases unmatched: 7. The CDR3 has 14 residues. The germline gives CDR1 SGHDN, CDR2 FVKESK. TCRdb analysed the RT-PCR reads with MiXCR anew, one entry per CDR3 protein. The repertoire includes a few hundred thousand distinct CDR3 sequences, roughly a fifth of them detected once, and roughly 10% sits in the top ten. Regarding this clonotype: The antigen remains undetermined.

The sequences come from PBMCs from blood, collected approximately 20 months after vaccination. The clonotype was recovered from a man in his fifties or sixties who received an inactivated influenza vaccine. The V call is TRBV14, the J call TRBJ2-1; 10 positions match TRBD2. The CDR3 loop reads CASSILAGESEQFF. The DNA for the CDR3 is TGTGCCAGCAGCATTCTAGCGGGAGAGTCTGAGCAGTTCTTC.